The clone carrying this TCR beta chain turned up a few times. The sample is drawn from a study of Graves' ophthalmopathy and Graves' hyperthyroidism. From RNA, the CDR3 regions of TCR beta chains were amplified and sequenced. First-round RT-PCR relied on HTBI primers, and a second-round multiplex PCR came next. TCRdb re-analysed the multiplex PCR reads in MiXCR, keeping a single row per CDR3 protein. The repertoire consists of hundreds of thousands of distinct CDR3 sequences, with roughly 14% occurring once and the leading ten covering about 7%. J was trimmed by 5 bases and V by 1 base; bases with no gene match: 8. The CDR3 is 16 amino acids. CDR1 and CDR2 (germline): SEHNR, FQNEAQ (reference sequence).

The sample consisted of peripheral blood. The V gene is TRBV7-9, the J gene TRBJ2-5; 9 bases line up with TRBD2. The clonotype originates from a woman under 30 with stable Graves' hyperthyroidism. CDR3 sequence reads: CASSLGLAGSAETQYF. In DNA form, the CDR3 reads TGTGCCAGCAGCTTAGGGCTAGCGGGGTCGGCGGAGACCCAGTACTTC.